The next 9 T cell receptor beta chains were all read from a single sample in a study of blood T cell repertoires in COVID-19. Clones were read by immunoSEQ multiplex PCR, and TCRdb kept only the in-frame ones, dropping some. The sample shows about 190,000 clones, approximately 88% of them seen only once. The sequencing sample was made of PBMCs or T cells enriched from blood (not recorded which). The receptors stem from a young woman who had recovered from COVID-19.

This clone was counted a few times. This rearrangement joins TRBV28 to TRBJ1-6; 7 bases fit TRBD1. The junction had 15 bases not matched to a gene; V was cut back by 6 bases and J by 13 bases. Germline CDR1 and CDR2: MDHEN and SYDVKM. CDR3 length: 15 amino acids. The CDR3 loop reads CASRDAGTVVAPLHF. The CDR3 DNA reads TGTGCCAGCAGAGATGCCGGGACAGTTGTTGCTCCCCTCCACTTT.

The CDR3 DNA sequence: TGTGCCAGCAGCGCGACAGCCAGACCCTCTGGGGCCAACGTCCTGACTTTC. As protein: CASSATARPSGANVLTF. The chain is built from TRBV7-2 and TRBJ2-6, with D maybe TRBD1 (5 bases). The CDR3 length is 17 residues. Germline V CDR1 and CDR2: SGHTA, FQGNSA. The V end was cut by 5 bases, the J end by 0 bases, with 14 bases between. The full variable domain, completed using reference TRBV7-2 and TRBJ2-6, is GAGVSQSPSNKVTEKGKDVELRCDPISGHTALYWYRQSLGQGLEFLIYFQGNSAPDKSGLPSDRFSAERTGGSVSTLTIQRTQQEDSAVYLCASSATARPSGANVLTFGAGSRLTVL.

V gene TRBV27 combines with J gene TRBJ1-1, with 8 bases aligning to TRBD1. Germline assignment: CDR1 MNHEY and CDR2 SMNVEV (reference sequence). This CDR3 is 17 amino acids long. Trimming cost V 2 bases and J 5 bases; bases outside gene matches: 13. CDR3 nucleotides: TGTGCCAGCAGTTTAGTGGGTCAGGGGGCCGTGGGGACTGAAGCTTTCTTT. It yields the protein CASSLVGQGAVGTEAFF.

The genes are TRBV2 and TRBJ2-2, with TRBD1 matching over 9 bases. The J segment lost 3 bases and the V segment lost 3 bases, leaving 2 bases of the junction unmatched. There are 15 residues in the CDR3. The V gene's germline CDR1 is SNHLY and CDR2 FYNNEI. DNA for the CDR3: TGTGCCAGCAGTGAGGGACAGGGTTACACCGGGGAGCTGTTTTTT. It yields the protein CASSEGQGYTGELFF.

The CDR3 reads CASSNPFPENPTGELFF. CDR3 in DNA: TGTGCCAGCAGCAACCCGTTCCCAGAAAATCCCACCGGGGAGCTGTTTTTT. The gene calls are TRBV21-1 and TRBJ2-2; TRBD1 is the table's D call and was not checked against the DNA. TRBV21-1 is classified as a pseudogene. The CDR3 contains 17 residues.

The chain couples TRBV2 to TRBJ1-5, with no clear D. Germline V lookup: CDR1 SNHLY, CDR2 FYNNEI. V lost 6 bases, J lost 10 bases, and 22 bases lay in between. The CDR3 is made up of 15 amino acids. CDR3 region: CASRRSETSREPQHF. In nucleotides, the CDR3 is TGTGCCAGCAGAAGGAGTGAGACCTCCCGCGAACCCCAGCATTTT.

This chain uses TRBV4-1 with TRBJ1-1, with D possibly TRBD1 on 5 matching bases. Between the trimmed V and J ends, which lost 6 bases and 2 bases, there was a span of 10 bases. The germline gives CDR1 MGHRA, CDR2 YSYEKL. This CDR3 region has 13 residues. The CDR3 is CASRVQANTEAFF. The CDR3 DNA sequence: TGCGCCAGCAGGGTACAGGCTAACACTGAAGCTTTCTTT.

The chain joins TRBV4-1 to TRBJ1-4; D perhaps matches TRBD1 (5 bases). The CDR3 has 14 residues. V was pared by 3 bases and J by 2 bases, with 7 bases between. Germline V gene sequence: CDR1 MGHRA, CDR2 YSYEKL. CDR3 amino acids: CASSQGQTNEKLFF. In DNA, the CDR3 is TGCGCCAGCAGCCAGGGGCAGACTAATGAAAAACTGTTTTTT.

This clone was counted between two and nine times. V usage is TRBV4-1 and J usage is TRBJ2-3, with TRBD2 matching over 7 bases. The CDR3 length is 20 residues. Germline V gene data show CDR1 as MGHRA and CDR2 as YSYEKL. Trimming removed 6 bases from V and 0 bases from J; junction bases left unmatched: 21. CDR3 nucleotide sequence: TGCGCCAGCAGGGGCTATGGGAGGCTCGGGAGGATTACGAGCACAGATACGCAGTATTTT. It is translated as CASRGYGRLGRITSTDTQYF.